The present T cell receptor (beta chain) was sequenced within a study of low-dose radiotherapy and immunotherapy resistance in tumors. The time point was: after trial treatment. The treatment: LDRT plus nivolumab, ipilimumab, low-dose cyclophosphamide and aspirin (RACIN trial). Priming of first-strand cDNA relied on TRAV- and TRBV-specific primers (covering alpha and beta chains). With a V-primer adapter and a constant-region primer, TCRs were amplified for roughly 20 PCR cycles. From the reads, TCRdb called clonotypes with MiXCR, one entry per CDR3 protein. The sample includes about 84,000 distinct CDR3 sequences, around a sixth of them seen just once. This CDR3 is 16 amino acids long. Germline V gives CDR1 SGHRS, CDR2 YFSETQ. Trimming cost V 0 bases and J 5 bases, with 17 bases left between them. This clonotype was seen at least ten times.

This clonotype was sampled from a male donor with prostate cancer. The sequencing used PBMCs, collected after low-dose radiotherapy plus immunotherapy. The V call is TRBV5-1, the J call TRBJ1-1; D perhaps matches TRBD1 (6 bases). For the CDR3, the DNA is TGCGCCAGCAGCTTGGAACTCGGCAGGGGAGGGACTGAAGCTTTCTTT. This sequence encodes CASSLELGRGGTEAFF. Full variable domain (missing parts from reference TRBV5-1 and TRBJ1-1): KAGVTQTPRYLIKTRGQQVTLSCSPISGHRSVSWYQQTPGQGLQFLFEYFSETQRNKGNFPGRFSGRQFSNSRSEMNVSTLELGDSALYLCASSLELGRGGTEAFFGQGTRLTVV.